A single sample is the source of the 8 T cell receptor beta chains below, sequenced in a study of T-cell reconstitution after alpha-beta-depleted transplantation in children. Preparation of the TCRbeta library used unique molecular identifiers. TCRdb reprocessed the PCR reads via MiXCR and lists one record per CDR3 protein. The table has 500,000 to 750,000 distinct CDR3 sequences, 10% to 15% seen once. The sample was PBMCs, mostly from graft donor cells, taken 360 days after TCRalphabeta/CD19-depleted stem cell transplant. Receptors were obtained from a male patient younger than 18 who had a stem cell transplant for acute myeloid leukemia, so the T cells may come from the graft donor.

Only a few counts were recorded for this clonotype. CDR3 loop: CSGQVLTGQLFF. CDR3 nucleotides: TGCAGTGGACAAGTTCTAACGGGACAGCTGTTTTTT. The chain joins TRBV20-1 to TRBJ2-2; D may correspond to TRBD1 or TRBD2 (5 bases each). V was shortened by 7 bases and J by 12 bases, with 18 bases between the two germline ends. From germline, CDR1 is DFQATT and CDR2 SNEGSKA (reference sequence). The CDR3 extends over 12 amino acids.

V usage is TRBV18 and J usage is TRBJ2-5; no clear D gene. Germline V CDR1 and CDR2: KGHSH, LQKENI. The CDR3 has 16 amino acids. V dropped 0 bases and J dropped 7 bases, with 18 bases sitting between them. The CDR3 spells CASSPPSRPSAPTQYF. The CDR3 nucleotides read TGTGCCAGCTCACCACCAAGCCGACCCTCTGCGCCGACCCAGTACTTC.

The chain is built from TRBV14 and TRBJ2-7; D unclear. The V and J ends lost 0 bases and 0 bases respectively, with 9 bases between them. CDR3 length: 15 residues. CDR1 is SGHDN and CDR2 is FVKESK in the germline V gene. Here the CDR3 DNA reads TGTGCCAGCAGCCAAGAGGCTTTTTCCTCCTACGAGCAGTACTTC. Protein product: CASSQEAFSSYEQYF.

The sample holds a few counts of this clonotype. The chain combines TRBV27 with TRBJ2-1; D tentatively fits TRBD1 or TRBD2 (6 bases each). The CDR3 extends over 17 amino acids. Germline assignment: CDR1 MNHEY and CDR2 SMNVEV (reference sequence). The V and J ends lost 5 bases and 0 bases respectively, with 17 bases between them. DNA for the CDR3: TGTGCCAGCAGTGGGGGCCGGGACTCGAGCTCCTACAATGAGCAGTTCTTC. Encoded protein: CASSGGRDSSSYNEQFF.

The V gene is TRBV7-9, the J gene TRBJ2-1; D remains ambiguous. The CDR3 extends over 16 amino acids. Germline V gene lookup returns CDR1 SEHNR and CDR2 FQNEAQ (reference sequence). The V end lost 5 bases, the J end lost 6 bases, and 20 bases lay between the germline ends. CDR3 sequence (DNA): TGTGCCAGCAGCCCAAGGGCGCGAGGATTGGGCAATGAGCAGTTCTTC. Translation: CASSPRARGLGNEQFF.

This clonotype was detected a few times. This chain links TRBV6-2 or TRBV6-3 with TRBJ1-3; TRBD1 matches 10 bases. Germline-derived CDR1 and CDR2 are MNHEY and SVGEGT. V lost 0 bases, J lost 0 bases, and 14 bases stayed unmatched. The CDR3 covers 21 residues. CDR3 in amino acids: CASSYSPWTGGSSLSGNTIYF. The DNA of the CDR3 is TGTGCCAGCAGTTACTCTCCCTGGACAGGGGGATCTTCCCTCTCTGGAAACACCATATATTTT.

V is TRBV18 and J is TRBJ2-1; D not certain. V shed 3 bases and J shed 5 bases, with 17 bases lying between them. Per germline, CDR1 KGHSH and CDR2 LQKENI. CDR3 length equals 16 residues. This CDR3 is CASSPLWGSRDNEQFF. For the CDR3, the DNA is TGTGCCAGCTCACCGTTATGGGGTTCTAGGGACAATGAGCAGTTCTTC.

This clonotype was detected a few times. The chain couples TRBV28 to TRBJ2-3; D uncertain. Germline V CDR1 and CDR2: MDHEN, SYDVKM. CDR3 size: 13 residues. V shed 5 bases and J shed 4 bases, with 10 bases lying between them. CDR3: CASSPEEADTQYF. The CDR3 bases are TGTGCCAGCAGTCCCGAAGAGGCAGATACGCAGTATTTT. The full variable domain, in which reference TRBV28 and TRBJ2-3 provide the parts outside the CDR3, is DVKVTQSSRYLVKRTGEKVFLECVQDMDHENMFWYRQDPGLGLRLIYFSYDVKMKEKGDIPEGYSVSREKKERFSLILESASTNQTSMYLCASSPEEADTQYFGPGTRLTVL.